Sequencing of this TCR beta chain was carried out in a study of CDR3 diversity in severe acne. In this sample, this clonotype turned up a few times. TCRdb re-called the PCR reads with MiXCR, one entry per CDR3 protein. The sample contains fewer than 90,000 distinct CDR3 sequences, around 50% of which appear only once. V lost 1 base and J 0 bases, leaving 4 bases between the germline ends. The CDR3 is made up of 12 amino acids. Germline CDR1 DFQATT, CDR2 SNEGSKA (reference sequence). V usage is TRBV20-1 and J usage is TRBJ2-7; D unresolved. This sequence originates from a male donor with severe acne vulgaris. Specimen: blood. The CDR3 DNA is TGCAGTGCTAGAGGGGACTCCTACGAGCAGTACTTC. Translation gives CSARGDSYEQYF.